Presented here are 11 T cell receptor beta chains from one specimen sequenced in a study of regulatory T cells in long-lasting Graves disease. Time point: newly diagnosed GD, antithyroid drugs for less than 3 months. Scientists built the TCR library using RNA that was extracted from PBMCs. Arm-PCR with iRepertoire HTBI primers amplified the CDR3 regions for these TCR beta libraries. MiXCR, applied by TCRdb to the multiplex PCR reads, yields one record per CDR3 protein. Among some 410,000 distinct CDR3 sequences listed, about 16% were seen once. The same specimen was also included in a second study, on T cells in Graves' hyperthyroidism and ophthalmopathy.

Sequenced here: peripheral blood mononuclear cells (PBMCs), sampled at new diagnosis, from a patient treated with antithyroid drugs. The receptors here all came from a woman under 40 with Graves disease.

This clonotype occurred many times. The chain is built from TRBV29-1 and TRBJ2-5; D not resolved. Trimming pared 0 bases from V and 1 base from J, leaving 12 bases between. The V gene's germline CDR1 is SQVTM and CDR2 ANQGSEA. The CDR3 is 15 amino acids. In DNA, the CDR3 is TGCAGCGTTGAAGATCAATCGAAAAGCCAAGAGACCCAGTACTTC. This encodes CSVEDQSKSQETQYF. Using reference TRBV29-1 and TRBJ2-5 for the parts outside the CDR3, the full variable domain is SAVISQKPSRDICQRGTSLTIQCQVDSQVTMMFWYRQQPGQSLTLIATANQGSEATYESGFVIDKFPISRPNLTFSTLTVSNMSPEDSSIYLCSVEDQSKSQETQYFGPGTRLLVL.

There are many counts of this clonotype. This chain connects TRBV6-5 to TRBJ1-2; perhaps TRBD1 as D (5 bases). V was cut by 0 bases and J by 4 bases, with 12 bases left in between. Germline CDR1 and CDR2: MNHEY and SVGAGI. The CDR3 spans 15 residues. The CDR3 here is CASSYSPGGFYGYTF. CDR3 DNA: TGTGCCAGCAGTTACTCCCCCGGGGGGTTCTATGGCTACACCTTC.

In its sample, this clonotype was seen a few times. The J gene is TRBJ2-1, the V gene TRBV11-3; weak D call: TRBD2 (6 bases). The CDR3 runs to 13 residues. The germline V and J ends were trimmed by 6 bases and 7 bases, with 13 bases remaining between them. CDR1 SGHNT and CDR2 YENEEA come from the germline V gene. The CDR3 sequence: CASRGGSKNEQFF. In DNA form, the CDR3 reads TGTGCCAGCAGGGGGGGAAGCAAGAATGAGCAGTTCTTC.

This rearrangement joins TRBV29-1 to TRBJ2-1; 7 bases agree with TRBD2. Germline lookup yields CDR1 SQVTM and CDR2 ANQGSEA. The CDR3 contains 14 residues. The ends lost 5 bases at V and 3 bases at J; junction bases unmatched: 7. The CDR3 here is CSVQNQRDYNEQFF. The CDR3, as DNA: TGCAGCGTTCAAAACCAGCGGGACTACAATGAGCAGTTCTTC.

As concerns this clonotype: The missing conserved phenylalanine or tryptophan at the end of this CDR3 makes a read error likely. The rearrangement uses TRBV4-3 and TRBJ2-2, with 14 bases identical to TRBD2. The V segment lost 3 bases and the J segment 8 bases; nucleotides outside the gene matches: 5. CDR1 is LGHNA, CDR2 YSLEER, per germline. The CDR3 has 16 residues. The CDR3 here is CASSQGLAGVFGELFS. DNA of the CDR3: TGCGCCAGCAGCCAGGGACTAGCGGGAGTATTTGGGGAGCTGTTTTCT.

This clonotype showed up just a few times. The chain recombines TRBV19 with TRBJ2-3; no clear D. Germline CDR1 and CDR2: LNHDA and SQIVND (reference sequence). The V gene lost 4 bases and the J gene lost 2 bases, with 16 bases spanning the gap. The CDR3 is 16 amino acids. CDR3 sequence reads: CASSTLSARPTDTQYF. CDR3 DNA sequence: TGTGCCAGTAGTACACTCAGTGCGCGGCCCACAGATACGCAGTATTTT.

This clonotype appeared many times. The chain has TRBV20-1 and TRBJ2-1; either TRBD1 or TRBD2 may supply D (5 bases each). Trimming took 6 bases from V and 12 from J, leaving 27 bases between them. CDR3 size: 15 residues. Germline-derived CDR1 and CDR2 are DFQATT and SNEGSKA (reference sequence). The CDR3 nucleotides read TGCAGTGCCCCCACAACTGGGGCGGCAATTAGCGTGCAGTTCTTC. It specifies CSAPTTGAAISVQFF.

The chain joins TRBV4-3 to TRBJ2-1; 8 positions match TRBD2. J lost 8 bases, V lost 3 bases, and 6 bases had no gene match. The CDR3 is 14 residues long. CDR1 and CDR2 (germline): LGHNA, YSLEER. The CDR3 region has the DNA TGCGCCAGCAGCCAGGTTAGCGGGGCTTATGAGCAGTTCTTC. It encodes CASSQVSGAYEQFF.

This clonotype was counted between two and nine times. The chain couples TRBV5-4 to TRBJ2-1; perhaps TRBD2 as D (6 bases). This CDR3 is built from 15 residues. V was shortened by 0 bases and J by 4 bases, with 11 bases between the two germline ends. In germline, CDR1 is SGHNT, CDR2 YYREEE (reference sequence). CDR3 residues: CASSLDSGEYNEQFF. DNA for the CDR3: TGTGCCAGCAGCTTGGATAGCGGCGAGTACAATGAGCAGTTCTTC. Filled out from reference TRBV5-4 and TRBJ2-1, the complete variable domain reads ETGVTQSPTHLIKTRGQQVTLRCSSQSGHNTVSWYQQALGQGPQFIFQYYREEENGRGNFPPRFSGLQFPNYSSELNVNALELDDSALYLCASSLDSGEYNEQFFGPGTRLTVL.

This clonotype was detected ten times or more. V usage is TRBV7-2 and J usage is TRBJ1-2; D is undetermined. Deletions cut 4 bases from V and 6 bases from J, with 12 bases between. This CDR3 comprises 13 residues. Germline V gene data show CDR1 as SGHTA and CDR2 as FQGNSA. Written as DNA, the CDR3 is TGTGCCAGCAGCTCCACCTGGAAGGATGGCTACACCTTC. Translated, it gives CASSSTWKDGYTF. Based on the CDR3 plus reference TRBV7-2 and TRBJ1-2, the full variable domain is GAGVSQSPSNKVTEKGKDVELRCDPISGHTALYWYRQSLGQGLEFLIYFQGNSAPDKSGLPSDRFSAERTGGSVSTLTIQRTQQEDSAVYLCASSSTWKDGYTFGSGTRLTVV.

This clonotype was observed at least ten times. The chain recombines TRBV7-9 with TRBJ2-7; weak D call: TRBD1 (6 bases). Looked up from germline, CDR1 is SEHNR and CDR2 is FQNEAQ (reference sequence). Trimming took off 4 bases at V and 5 bases at J, with 18 bases between the two ends. The CDR3 totals 15 residues. The CDR3 protein is CASSYGVTGRNEQYF. The CDR3 DNA reads as TGTGCCAGCAGCTACGGTGTAACAGGGAGAAACGAGCAGTACTTC.